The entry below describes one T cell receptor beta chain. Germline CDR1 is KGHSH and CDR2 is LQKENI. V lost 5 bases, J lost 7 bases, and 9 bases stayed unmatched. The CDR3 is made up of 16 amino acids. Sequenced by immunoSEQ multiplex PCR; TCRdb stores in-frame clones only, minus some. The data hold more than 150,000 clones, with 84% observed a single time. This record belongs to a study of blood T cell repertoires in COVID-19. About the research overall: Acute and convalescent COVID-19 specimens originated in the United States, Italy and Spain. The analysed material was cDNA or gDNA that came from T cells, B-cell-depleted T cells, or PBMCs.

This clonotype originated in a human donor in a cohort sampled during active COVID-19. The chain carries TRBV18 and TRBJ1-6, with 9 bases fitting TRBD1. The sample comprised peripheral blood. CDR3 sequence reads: CASSSGLGQGNSPLHF. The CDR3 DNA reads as TGTGCCAGCTCATCGGGACTGGGACAGGGAAATTCACCCCTCCACTTT.